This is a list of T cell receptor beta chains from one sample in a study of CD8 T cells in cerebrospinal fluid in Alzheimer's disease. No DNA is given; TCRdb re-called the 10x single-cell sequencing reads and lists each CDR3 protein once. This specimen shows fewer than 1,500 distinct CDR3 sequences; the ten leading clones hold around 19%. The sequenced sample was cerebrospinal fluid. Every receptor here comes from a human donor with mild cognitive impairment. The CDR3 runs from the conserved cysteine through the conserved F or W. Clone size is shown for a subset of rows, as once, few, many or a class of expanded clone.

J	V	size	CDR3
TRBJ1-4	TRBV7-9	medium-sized	CASSLAGQNEKLFF
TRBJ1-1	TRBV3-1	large	CASSPISGASTEAFF
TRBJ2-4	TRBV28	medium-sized	CASSLAGAKNIQYF
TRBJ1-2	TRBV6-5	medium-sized	CASSYSYGGPADGYTF
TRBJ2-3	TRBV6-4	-	CASSAEIRTDTQYF
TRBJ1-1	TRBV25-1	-	CASSEFGRNTEAFF
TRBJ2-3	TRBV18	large	CASSIVESTDTQYF
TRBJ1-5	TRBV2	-	CASSEVGRRTQHF
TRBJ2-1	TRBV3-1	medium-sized	CASSPHQGGFSGRNEQFF
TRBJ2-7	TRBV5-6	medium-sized	CASREWLARESYEQYF
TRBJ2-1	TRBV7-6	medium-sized	CASSRRSGSSYNEQFF
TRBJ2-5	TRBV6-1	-	CASRLNRVPQKETQYF
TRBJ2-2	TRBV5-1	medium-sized	CASSFRGGLGTGELFF
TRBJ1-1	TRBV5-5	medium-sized	CASSLASMNTEAFF
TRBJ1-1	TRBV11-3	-	CASSLGTNTEAFF
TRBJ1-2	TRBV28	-	CASSPPGVGLYGYTF
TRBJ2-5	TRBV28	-	CASSFPLAGTQETQYF
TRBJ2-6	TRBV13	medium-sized	CASRKGQKSSGANVLTF
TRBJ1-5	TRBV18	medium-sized	CASSPRYGENQPQHF
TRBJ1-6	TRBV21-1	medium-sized	CASDRGTPWTPLHF
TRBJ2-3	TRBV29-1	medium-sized	CSVPTVPGLAGGSTDTQYF
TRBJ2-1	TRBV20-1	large	CSARDLGGAYDEQFF
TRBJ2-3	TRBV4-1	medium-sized	CASSQEGRGVADTQYF
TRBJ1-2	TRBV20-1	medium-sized	CSAPNQMAAGGYTF
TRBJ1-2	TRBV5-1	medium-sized	CASSTQGGGYTF
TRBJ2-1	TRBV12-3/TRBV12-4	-	CASSPGYFSSYNEQFF
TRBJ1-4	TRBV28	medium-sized	CASSQGRNEKLFF
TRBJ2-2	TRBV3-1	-	CASSPRLAGGLSTGELFF
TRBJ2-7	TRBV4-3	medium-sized	CASSQDTVLAGDEQYF
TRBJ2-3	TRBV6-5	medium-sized	CASSYPGQGTDTQYF
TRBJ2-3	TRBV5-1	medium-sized	CASRASGFSTDTQYF
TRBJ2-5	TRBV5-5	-	CASSKSLALETQYF
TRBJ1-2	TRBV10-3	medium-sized	CAISDSLIDGYTF
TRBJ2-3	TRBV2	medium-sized	CASSLGLARTDTQYF
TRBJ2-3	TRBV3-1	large	CASSRVAGGGDTQYF
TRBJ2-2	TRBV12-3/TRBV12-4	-	CASRGRADTGELFF
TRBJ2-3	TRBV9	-	CASSVQGRGDTQYF
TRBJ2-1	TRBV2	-	CAFTGGLAGIDEQFF
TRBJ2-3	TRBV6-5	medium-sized	CASSNRASTDTQYF
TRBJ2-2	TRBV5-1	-	CASKYGSSVGELFF
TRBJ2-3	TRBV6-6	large	CASSPEGHTDTQYF
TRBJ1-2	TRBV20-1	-	CSARRQGMDYGYTF
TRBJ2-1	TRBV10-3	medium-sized	CAIQGSPEVEQFF
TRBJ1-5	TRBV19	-	CASSWEGNQPQHF
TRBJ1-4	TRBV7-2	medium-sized	CASSFTAGQGDEKLFF